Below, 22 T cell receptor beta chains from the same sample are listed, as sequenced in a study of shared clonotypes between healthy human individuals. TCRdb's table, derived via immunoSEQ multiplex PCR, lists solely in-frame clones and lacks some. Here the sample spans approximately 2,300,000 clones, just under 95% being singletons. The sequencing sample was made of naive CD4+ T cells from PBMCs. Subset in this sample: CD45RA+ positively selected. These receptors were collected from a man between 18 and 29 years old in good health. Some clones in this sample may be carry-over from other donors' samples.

The CDR3: CARTPQGGVVGAFF. CDR3 bases: TGTGCCCGCACACCGCAGGGGGGTGTGGTCGGAGCTTTCTTT. The chain links TRBV30 to TRBJ1-1; 7 nucleotides match TRBD1. V was pared by 8 bases and J by 10 bases, with 19 bases of the junction left unmatched. In germline, CDR1 is GTSNPN, CDR2 SVGIG (reference sequence). CDR3 length: 14 amino acids.

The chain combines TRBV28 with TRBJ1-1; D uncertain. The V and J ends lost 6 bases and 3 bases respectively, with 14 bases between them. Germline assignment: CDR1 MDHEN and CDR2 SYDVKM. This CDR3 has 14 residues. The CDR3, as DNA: TGTGCCAGCAGGCCTACGACAAGGGACACTGAAGCTTTCTTT. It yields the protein CASRPTTRDTEAFF.

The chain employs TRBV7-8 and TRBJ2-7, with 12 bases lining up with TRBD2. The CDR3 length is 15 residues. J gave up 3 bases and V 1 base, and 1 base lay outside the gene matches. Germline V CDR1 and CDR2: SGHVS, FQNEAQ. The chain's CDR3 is CASSLGLAGDYEQYF. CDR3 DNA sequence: TGTGCCAGCAGCTTAGGACTAGCGGGGGACTACGAGCAGTACTTC.

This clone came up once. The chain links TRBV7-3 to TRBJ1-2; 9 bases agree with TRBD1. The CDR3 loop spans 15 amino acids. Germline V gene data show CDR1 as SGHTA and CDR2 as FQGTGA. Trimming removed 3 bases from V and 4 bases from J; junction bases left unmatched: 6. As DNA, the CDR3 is TGTGCCAGCAGCTTCAAGGCGGGACAGGGCTATGGCTACACCTTC. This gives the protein CASSFKAGQGYGYTF.

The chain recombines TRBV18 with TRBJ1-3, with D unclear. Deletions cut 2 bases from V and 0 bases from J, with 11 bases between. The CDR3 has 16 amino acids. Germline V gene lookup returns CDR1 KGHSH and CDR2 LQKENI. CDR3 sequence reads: CASSPFGASSGNTIYF. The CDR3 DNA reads TGTGCCAGCTCACCATTTGGAGCCTCCTCTGGAAACACCATATATTTT.

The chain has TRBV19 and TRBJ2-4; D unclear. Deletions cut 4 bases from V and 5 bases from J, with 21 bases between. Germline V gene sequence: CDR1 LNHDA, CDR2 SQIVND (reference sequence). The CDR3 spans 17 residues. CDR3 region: CASSTRPGSAQENIQYF. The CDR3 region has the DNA TGTGCCAGTAGTACCCGTCCTGGGTCCGCCCAGGAAAACATTCAGTACTTC. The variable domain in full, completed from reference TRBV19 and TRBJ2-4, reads DGGITQSPKYLFRKEGQNVTLSCEQNLNHDAMYWYRQDPGQGLRLIYYSQIVNDFQKGDIAEGYSVSREKKESFPLTVTSAQKNPTAFYLCASSTRPGSAQENIQYFGAGTRLSVL.

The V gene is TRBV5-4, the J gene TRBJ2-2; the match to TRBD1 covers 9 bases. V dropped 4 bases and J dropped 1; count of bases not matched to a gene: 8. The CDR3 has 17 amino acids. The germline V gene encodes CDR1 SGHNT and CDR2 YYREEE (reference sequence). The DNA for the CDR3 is TGTGCCAGCAGCCCACCTCCGGGACAGGGGAACACCGGGGAGCTGTTTTTT. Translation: CASSPPPGQGNTGELFF.

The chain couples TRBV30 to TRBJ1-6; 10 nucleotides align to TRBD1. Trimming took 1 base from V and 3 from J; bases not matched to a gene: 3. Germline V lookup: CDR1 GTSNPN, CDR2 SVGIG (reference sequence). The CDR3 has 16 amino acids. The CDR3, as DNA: TGTGCCTGGAGTGGGGACAGGGGCATCTATAATTCACCCCTCCACTTT. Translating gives CAWSGDRGIYNSPLHF.

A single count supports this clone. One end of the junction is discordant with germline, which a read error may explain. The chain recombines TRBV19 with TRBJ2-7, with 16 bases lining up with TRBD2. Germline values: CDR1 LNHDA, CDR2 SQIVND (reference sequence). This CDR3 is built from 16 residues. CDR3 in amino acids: CASRGTSGRASHEQYF. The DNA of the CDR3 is TGTGCCAGTAGGGGGACTAGCGGGAGGGCCTCCCACGAGCAGTACTTC. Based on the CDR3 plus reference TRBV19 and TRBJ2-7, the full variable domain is DGGITQSPKYLFRKEGQNVTLSCEQNLNHDAMYWYRQDPGQGLRLIYYSQIVNDFQKGDIAEGYSVSREKKESFPLTVTSAQKNPTAFYLCASRGTSGRASHEQYFGPGTRLTVT.

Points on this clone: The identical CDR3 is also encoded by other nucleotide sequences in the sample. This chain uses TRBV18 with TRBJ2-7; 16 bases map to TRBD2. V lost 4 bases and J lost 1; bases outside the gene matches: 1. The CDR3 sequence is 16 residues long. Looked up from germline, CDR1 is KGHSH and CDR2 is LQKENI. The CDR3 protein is CASSRGLAGGSYEQYF. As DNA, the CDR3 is TGTGCCAGCTCACGGGGACTAGCGGGAGGGTCCTACGAGCAGTACTTC.

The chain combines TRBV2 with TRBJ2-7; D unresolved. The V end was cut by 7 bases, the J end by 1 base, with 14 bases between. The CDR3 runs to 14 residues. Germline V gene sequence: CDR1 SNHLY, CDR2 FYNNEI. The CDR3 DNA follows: TGTGCCAGCAAATTTAGGACGGAGTCCTACGAGCAGTACTTC. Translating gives CASKFRTESYEQYF.

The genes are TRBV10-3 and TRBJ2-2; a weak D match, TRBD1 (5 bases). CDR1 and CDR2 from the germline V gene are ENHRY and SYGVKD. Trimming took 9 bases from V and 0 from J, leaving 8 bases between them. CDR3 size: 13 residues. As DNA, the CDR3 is TGTGCCATGGGGCCGCCGAACACCGGGGAGCTGTTTTTT. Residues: CAMGPPNTGELFF.

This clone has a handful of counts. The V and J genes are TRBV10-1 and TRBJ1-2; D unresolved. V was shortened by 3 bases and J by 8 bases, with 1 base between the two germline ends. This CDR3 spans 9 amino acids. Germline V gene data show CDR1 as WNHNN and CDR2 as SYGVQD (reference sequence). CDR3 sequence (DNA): TGCGCCAGCAGTGAAGGCTACACCTTC. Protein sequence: CASSEGYTF.

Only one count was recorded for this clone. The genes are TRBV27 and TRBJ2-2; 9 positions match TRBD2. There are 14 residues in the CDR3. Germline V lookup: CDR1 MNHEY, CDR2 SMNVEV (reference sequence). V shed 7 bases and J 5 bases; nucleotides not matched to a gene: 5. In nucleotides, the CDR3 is TGTGCCAGCACAAGAGCGGGAGGTACCGGGGAGCTGTTTTTT. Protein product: CASTRAGGTGELFF.

The CDR3: CASTGTSGIDTQYF. Here the CDR3 DNA reads TGTGCCAGCACCGGGACTAGCGGGATAGATACGCAGTATTTT. This chain connects TRBV7-2 to TRBJ2-3, with 13 bases lining up with TRBD2. The CDR3 spans 14 residues. Losses at the gene ends were 7 bases for V and 5 bases for J; bases not matched to a gene: 3. Germline V gene lookup returns CDR1 SGHTA and CDR2 FQGNSA.

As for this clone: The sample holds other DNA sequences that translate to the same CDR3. CDR3 DNA: TGCGCCAGCAGCTTCCCAACCGGGGAGCTGTTTTTT. Translated: CASSFPTGELFF. The rearrangement uses TRBV5-1 and TRBJ2-2; no clear D gene. Germline V gives CDR1 SGHRS, CDR2 YFSETQ. The CDR3 loop spans 12 amino acids. V lost 2 bases and J 5 bases, leaving 4 bases between the germline ends.

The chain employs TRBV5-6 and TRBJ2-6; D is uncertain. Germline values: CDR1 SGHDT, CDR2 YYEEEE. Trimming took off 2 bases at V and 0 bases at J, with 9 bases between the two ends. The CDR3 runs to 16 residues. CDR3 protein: CASSFSSLSGANVLTF. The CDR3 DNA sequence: TGTGCCAGCAGCTTTTCTTCCCTCTCTGGGGCCAACGTCCTGACTTTC.

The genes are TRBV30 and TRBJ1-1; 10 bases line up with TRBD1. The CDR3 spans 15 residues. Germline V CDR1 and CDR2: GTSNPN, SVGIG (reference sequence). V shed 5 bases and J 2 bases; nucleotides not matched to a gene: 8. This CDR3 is CAWGRRDRGNTEAFF. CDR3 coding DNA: TGTGCCTGGGGAAGGCGGGACAGGGGAAACACTGAAGCTTTCTTT. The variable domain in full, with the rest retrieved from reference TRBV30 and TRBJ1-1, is SQTIHQWPATLVQPVGSPLSLECTVEGTSNPNLYWYRQAAGRGLQLLFYSVGIGQISSEVPQNLSASRPQDRQFILSSKKLLLSDSGFYLCAWGRRDRGNTEAFFGQGTRLTVV.

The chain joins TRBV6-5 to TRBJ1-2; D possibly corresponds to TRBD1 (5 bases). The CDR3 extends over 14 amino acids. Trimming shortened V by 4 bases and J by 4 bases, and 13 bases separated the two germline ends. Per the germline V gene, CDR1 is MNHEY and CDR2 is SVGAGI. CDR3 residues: CASSFNRWSYGYTF. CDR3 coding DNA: TGTGCCAGCAGTTTCAACAGGTGGAGCTATGGCTACACCTTC.

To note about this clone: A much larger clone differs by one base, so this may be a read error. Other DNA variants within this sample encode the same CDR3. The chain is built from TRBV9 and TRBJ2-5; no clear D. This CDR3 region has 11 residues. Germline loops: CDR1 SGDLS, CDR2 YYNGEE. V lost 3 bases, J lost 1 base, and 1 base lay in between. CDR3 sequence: CASSAQETQYF. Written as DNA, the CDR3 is TGTGCCAGCAGCGCCCAAGAGACCCAGTACTTC.

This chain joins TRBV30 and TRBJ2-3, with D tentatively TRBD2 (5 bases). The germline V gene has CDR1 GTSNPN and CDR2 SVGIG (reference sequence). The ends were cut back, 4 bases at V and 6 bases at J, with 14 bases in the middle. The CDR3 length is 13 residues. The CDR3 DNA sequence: TGTGCCTGGAATCACGGACTTTACGATACGCAGTATTTT. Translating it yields CAWNHGLYDTQYF.

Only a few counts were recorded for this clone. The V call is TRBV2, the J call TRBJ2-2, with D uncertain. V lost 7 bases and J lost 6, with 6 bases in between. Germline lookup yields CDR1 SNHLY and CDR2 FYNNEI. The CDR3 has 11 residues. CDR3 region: CASKRAGELFF. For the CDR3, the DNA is TGTGCCAGCAAAAGAGCCGGGGAGCTGTTTTTT.